A selection of T cell receptor beta chains follows, all from one sample in a study of T cells in narcolepsy. TCRdb's table, derived via immunoSEQ multiplex PCR, lists solely in-frame clones and lacks some. This sample has more than 30,000 clones, with roughly 77% found just once. Sequenced sample: CD45RA- memory CD4+ T cells from PBMCs. All receptors come from a human donor with narcolepsy. The CDR3 runs from the conserved cysteine through the conserved F or W. The D gene is left open where the match is weak. Size tells how often a clone was seen (once, few, many) or the class of an expanded clone, and some rows leave it out.

size	D	J	V	CDR3	DNA
-	-	TRBJ1-1	TRBV28	CASSYVVGVTEAFF	TGTGCCAGCAGTTACGTGGTGGGAGTCACTGAAGCTTTCTTT
few	TRBD2	TRBJ2-1	TRBV5-1	CASSPLAGGNEQFF	TGCGCCAGCAGCCCCCTAGCGGGGGGCAATGAGCAGTTCTTC
-	-	TRBJ1-3	TRBV6-1	CASSDLGISGNTIYF	TGTGCCAGCAGTGATTTGGGGATCTCTGGAAACACCATATATTTT
-	-	TRBJ2-4	TRBV7-2	CASSLKGQRANIQYF	TGTGCCAGCAGCTTAAAGGGCCAGCGGGCAAACATTCAGTACTTC
-	-	TRBJ2-1	TRBV14	CASSQGGGSNNEQFF	TGTGCCAGCAGCCAAGGCGGGGGCTCAAACAATGAGCAGTTCTTC
-	TRBD2	TRBJ2-5	TRBV5-8	CASSRGLAGETQYF	TGTGCCAGCAGCCGAGGACTAGCGGGAGAGACCCAGTACTTC
-	-	TRBJ1-1	TRBV2	CASSGLWGGGEAFF	TGTGCCAGCAGTGGTCTCTGGGGTGGAGGTGAAGCTTTCTTT
-	-	TRBJ2-7	TRBV7-2	CASSSDTYEQYF	TGTGCCAGCAGCTCGGACACCTACGAGCAGTACTTC
few	-	TRBJ2-1	TRBV14	CASSPRGSYNEQFF	TGTGCCAGCAGCCCCCGGGGCTCCTACAATGAGCAGTTCTTC
-	TRBD1	TRBJ1-5	TRBV30	CAWGQDSNQPQHF	TGTGCCTGGGGACAGGATAGCAATCAGCCCCAGCATTTT
-	-	TRBJ1-6	TRBV7-2	CASSSYNSPLHF	TGTGCCAGCAGCTCGTATAATTCACCCCTCCACTTT
-	-	TRBJ1-2	TRBV7-9	CASSSDSLYGYTF	TGTGCCAGCAGCTCCGACAGCCTCTATGGCTACACCTTC
once	-	TRBJ1-4	TRBV5-1	CASSLEGLDEKLFF	TGCGCCAGCAGCTTGGAAGGGTTGGATGAAAAACTGTTTTTT
-	TRBD2	TRBJ2-1	TRBV9	CASSVDPIAGEGNEQFF	TGTGCCAGCAGCGTCGACCCGATAGCGGGAGAGGGCAATGAGCAGTTCTTC
few	-	TRBJ2-2	TRBV9	CASSPPGPQDGELFF	TGTGCCAGCAGCCCCCCGGGACCCCAGGACGGGGAGCTGTTTTTT
-	-	TRBJ1-1	TRBV10-2	CASSENGNTEAFF	TGCGCCAGCAGTGAGAACGGGAACACTGAAGCTTTCTTT
-	-	TRBJ2-7	TRBV5-1	CASSLGPQIGGTPYEQYF	TGCGCCAGCAGCTTGGGGCCCCAAATAGGCGGGACCCCCTACGAGCAGTACTTC
few	TRBD1	TRBJ2-2	TRBV5-1	CASRRGTGGKAGELFF	TGCGCCAGCAGGCGCGGGACAGGGGGCAAGGCCGGGGAGCTGTTTTTT
-	-	TRBJ2-2	TRBV5-1	CASSLNSLTGELFF	TGCGCCAGCAGCTTGAACAGCCTCACCGGGGAGCTGTTTTTT
-	-	TRBJ1-2	TRBV27	CASTTRGEGTQRGYTF	TGTGCCAGCACCACCCGTGGAGAAGGCACTCAGAGGGGCTACACCTTC
few	TRBD1	TRBJ2-7	TRBV14	CASSRDRGRLNHEQYF	TGTGCCAGCAGCCGAGACAGGGGGCGCTTGAACCACGAGCAGTACTTC
-	TRBD1	TRBJ2-3	TRBV6-1	CASRAYPGQTQYF	TGTGCCAGCAGGGCCTACCCGGGACAGACGCAGTATTTT
-	-	TRBJ1-1	TRBV6-5	CASIMNTEAFF	TGTGCCAGCATAATGAACACTGAAGCTTTCTTT
-	TRBD2	TRBJ2-1	TRBV5-4	CASSSGLAGVNEQFF	TGTGCCAGCAGCTCGGGACTAGCGGGAGTCAATGAGCAGTTCTTC
-	-	TRBJ2-5	TRBV5-8	CASSLGSGTTQETQYF	TGTGCCAGCAGCCTGGGATCCGGGACAACACAAGAGACCCAGTACTTC
-	-	TRBJ2-5	TRBV6-6	CASSYGRETQYF	TGTGCCAGCAGTTACGGGCGAGAGACCCAGTACTTC
-	-	TRBJ2-7	TRBV5-4	CASRMGGASSYEQYF	TGTGCCAGCCGGATGGGCGGGGCGAGCTCCTACGAGCAGTACTTC
-	-	TRBJ2-3	TRBV20-1	CSAPFPDTQYF	TGCAGTGCCCCATTCCCAGATACGCAGTATTTT
-	-	TRBJ1-6	TRBV7-3	CASSFSSYNSPLHF	TGTGCCAGCAGCTTTTCCTCCTATAATTCACCCCTCCACTTT
-	-	TRBJ2-5	TRBV6-1	CASSRGLQETQYF	TGTGCCAGCAGTCGGGGCCTTCAAGAGACCCAGTACTTC
-	-	TRBJ2-7	TRBV4-2	CASSPAWDTAYEQYF	TGTGCCAGCAGCCCAGCCTGGGACACTGCCTACGAGCAGTACTTC
-	-	TRBJ2-2	TRBV7-6	CASSLSLPGQNTGELFF	TGTGCCAGCAGCTTAAGTCTTCCGGGACAGAACACCGGGGAGCTGTTTTTT
-	TRBD2	TRBJ2-7	TRBV7-2	CASSFGGSWNEQYF	TGTGCCAGCAGCTTCGGCGGGAGTTGGAACGAGCAGTACTTC
-	-	TRBJ2-2	TRBV5-8	CASSRFLRRNTGELFF	TGTGCCAGCAGCCGTTTTCTGCGGAGAAACACCGGGGAGCTGTTTTTT
-	TRBD2	TRBJ2-3	TRBV7-9	CASRALAGGGRDTQYF	TGTGCCAGCAGGGCACTAGCGGGAGGGGGACGGGATACGCAGTATTTT
-	-	TRBJ1-1	TRBV15	CATSRDRARGTEAFF	TGTGCCACCAGCAGAGATCGGGCACGCGGCACTGAAGCTTTCTTT
-	-	TRBJ1-5	TRBV27	CASSLVGQGGGQPQHF	TGTGCCAGCAGTTTAGTAGGGCAGGGTGGCGGTCAGCCCCAGCATTTT
once	-	TRBJ1-4	TRBV4-3	CASSQEAPPDSLKLFF	TGCGCCAGCAGCCAAGAAGCACCACCAGACAGCCTGAAACTGTTTTTT
-	-	TRBJ2-3	TRBV11-3	CASSSTGGGADTQYF	TGTGCCAGCAGCTCAACGGGGGGCGGCGCAGATACGCAGTATTTT
-	-	TRBJ2-7	TRBV11-3	CASSLSRADYEQYF	TGTGCCAGCAGCTTAAGCCGGGCCGACTACGAGCAGTACTTC
few	-	TRBJ2-7	TRBV6-5	CASRGAGAGEQYF	TGTGCCTCCCGGGGGGCGGGAGCAGGGGAGCAGTACTTC
-	-	TRBJ1-1	TRBV6-5	CASSSYRAEAFF	TGTGCCAGCAGTTCATACAGGGCTGAAGCTTTCTTT